What follows is one T cell receptor (beta chain) and its context. Antigen specificity is unknown. Both 60 Vbeta primers and 13 Jbeta primers went into the PCR. Some clones are missing from TCRdb's copy, which holds only in-frame ones; the method was immunoSEQ multiplex PCR. The table has 90,000 to 150,000 clones, around four fifths seen once; the top ten hold less than 4.5%. Trimming left V 0 bases short and J 0 bases short, with 10 bases between. Germline lookup yields CDR1 MRHNA and CDR2 SNTAGT. The CDR3 extends over 16 amino acids. These data are taken from a study of cytomegalovirus exposure and HLA in healthy donors. General observations from the study: An ancestry cluster, one associated with Asian ancestry, reportedly showed fewer N-insertions than the roughly 610-donor mean in a later analysis. CMV antigen specificity was confirmed in vitro for a few CMV-associated chains. The listing of 150 to 200 TCR beta chains classed them as cytomegalovirus-associated.

The receptor comes from a woman aged 35 to 49 in good health and CMV-seronegative. The sequenced sample was PBMCs. V gene TRBV6-4 combines with J gene TRBJ2-3, with D perhaps matching TRBD2 (6 bases). The CDR3 protein is CASSDSAGSSTDTQYF. The CDR3 DNA sequence: TGTGCCAGCAGTGACTCGGCGGGGTCTAGCACAGATACGCAGTATTTT.